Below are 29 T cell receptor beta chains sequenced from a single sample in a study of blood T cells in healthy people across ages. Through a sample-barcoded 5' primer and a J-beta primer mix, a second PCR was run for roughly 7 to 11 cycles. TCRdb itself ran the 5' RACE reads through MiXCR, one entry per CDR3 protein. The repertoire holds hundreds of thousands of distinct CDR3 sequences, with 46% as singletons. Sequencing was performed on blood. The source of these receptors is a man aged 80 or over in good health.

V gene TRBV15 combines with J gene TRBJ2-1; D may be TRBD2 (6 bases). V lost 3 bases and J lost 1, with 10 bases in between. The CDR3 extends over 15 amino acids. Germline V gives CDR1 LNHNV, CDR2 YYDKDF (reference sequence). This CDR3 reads CATSSGGLSYNEQFF. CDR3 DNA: TGTGCCACCAGCAGCGGGGGACTTTCCTACAATGAGCAGTTCTTC.

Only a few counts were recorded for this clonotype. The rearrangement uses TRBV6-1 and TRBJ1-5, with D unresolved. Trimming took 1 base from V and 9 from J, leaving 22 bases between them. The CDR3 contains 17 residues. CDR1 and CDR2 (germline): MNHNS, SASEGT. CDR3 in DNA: TGTGCCAGCAGTGAAGTAAGAGGGAGGTCCCCCCTTCGGCCCCAGCATTTT. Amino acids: CASSEVRGRSPLRPQHF.

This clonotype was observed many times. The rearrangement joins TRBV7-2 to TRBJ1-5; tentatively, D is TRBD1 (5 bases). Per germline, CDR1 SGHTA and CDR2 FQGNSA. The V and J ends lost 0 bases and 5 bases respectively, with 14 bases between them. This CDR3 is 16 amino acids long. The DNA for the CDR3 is TGTGCCAGCAGCTTAGCGGGCCGGGGGACTCATCAGCCCCAGCATTTT. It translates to CASSLAGRGTHQPQHF.

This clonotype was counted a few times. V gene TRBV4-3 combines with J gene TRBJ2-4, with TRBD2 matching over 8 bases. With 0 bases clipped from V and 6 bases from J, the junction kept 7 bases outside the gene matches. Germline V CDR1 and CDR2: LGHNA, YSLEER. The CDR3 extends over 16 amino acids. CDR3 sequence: CASSQDPRTSLNIQYF. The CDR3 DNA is TGCGCCAGCAGCCAAGATCCCCGGACTAGCCTAAACATTCAGTACTTC.

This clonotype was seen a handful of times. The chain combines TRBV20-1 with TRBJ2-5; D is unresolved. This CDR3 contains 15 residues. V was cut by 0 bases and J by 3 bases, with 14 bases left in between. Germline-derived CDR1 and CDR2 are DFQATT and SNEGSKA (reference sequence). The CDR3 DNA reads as TGCAGTGCTAGAGATCCAGCAGAGATAGAAGAGACCCAGTACTTC. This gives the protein CSARDPAEIEETQYF.

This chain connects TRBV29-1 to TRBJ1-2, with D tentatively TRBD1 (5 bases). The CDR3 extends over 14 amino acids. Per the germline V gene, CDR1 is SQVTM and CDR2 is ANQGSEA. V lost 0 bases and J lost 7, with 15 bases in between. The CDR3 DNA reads TGCAGCGTTGAAGATGGGATGGGGCATCGTGGCTACACCTTC. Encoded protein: CSVEDGMGHRGYTF.

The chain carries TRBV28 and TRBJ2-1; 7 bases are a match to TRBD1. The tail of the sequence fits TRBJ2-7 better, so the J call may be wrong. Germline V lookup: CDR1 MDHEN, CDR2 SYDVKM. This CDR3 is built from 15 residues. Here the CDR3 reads CASIEQGSSYNEQYF. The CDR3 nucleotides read TGTGCCAGCATAGAACAGGGGAGCTCCTACAATGAGCAGTACTTC.

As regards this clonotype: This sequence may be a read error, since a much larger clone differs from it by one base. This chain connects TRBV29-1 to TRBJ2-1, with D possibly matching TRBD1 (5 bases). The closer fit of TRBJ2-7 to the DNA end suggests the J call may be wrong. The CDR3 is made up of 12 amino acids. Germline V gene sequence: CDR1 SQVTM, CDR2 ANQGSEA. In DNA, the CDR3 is TGCGGCGTTCACAGTAGGGGTCCCGAGCAGTACTTC. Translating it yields CGVHSRGPEQYF.

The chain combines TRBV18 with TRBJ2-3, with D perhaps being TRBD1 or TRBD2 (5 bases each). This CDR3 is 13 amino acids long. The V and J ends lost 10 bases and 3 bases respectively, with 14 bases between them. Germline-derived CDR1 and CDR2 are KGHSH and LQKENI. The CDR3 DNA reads TGTGCCACCGAGGGGCAGACGACAGATACGCAGTATTTT. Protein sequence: CATEGQTTDTQYF.

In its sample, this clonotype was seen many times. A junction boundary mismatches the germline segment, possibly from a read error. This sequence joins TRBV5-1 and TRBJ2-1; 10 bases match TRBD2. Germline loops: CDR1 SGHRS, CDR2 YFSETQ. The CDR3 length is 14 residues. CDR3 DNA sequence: TGTGCCAGCAGCTTAGACAGCGGGAGGGATGAGCAGTTCTTC. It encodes CASSLDSGRDEQFF.

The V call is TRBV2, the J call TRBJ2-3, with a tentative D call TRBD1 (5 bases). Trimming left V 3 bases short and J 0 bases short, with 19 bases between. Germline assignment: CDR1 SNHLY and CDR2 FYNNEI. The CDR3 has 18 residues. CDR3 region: CASSDLQGKFSSTDTQYF. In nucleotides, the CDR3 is TGTGCCAGCAGTGATTTGCAGGGAAAGTTTTCTAGCACAGATACGCAGTATTTT. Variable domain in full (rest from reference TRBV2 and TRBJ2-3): EPEVTQTPSHQVTQMGQEVILRCVPISNHLYFYWYRQILGQKVEFLVSFYNNEISEKSEIFDDQFSVERPDGSNFTLKIRSTKLEDSAMYFCASSDLQGKFSSTDTQYFGPGTRLTVL.

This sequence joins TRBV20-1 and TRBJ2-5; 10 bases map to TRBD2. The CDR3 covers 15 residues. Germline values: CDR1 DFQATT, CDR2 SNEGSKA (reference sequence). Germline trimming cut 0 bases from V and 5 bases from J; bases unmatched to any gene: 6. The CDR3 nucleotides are TGCAGTGCTAGAGAGGCTAGCGGGAGTCGGGAGACCCAGTACTTC. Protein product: CSAREASGSRETQYF.

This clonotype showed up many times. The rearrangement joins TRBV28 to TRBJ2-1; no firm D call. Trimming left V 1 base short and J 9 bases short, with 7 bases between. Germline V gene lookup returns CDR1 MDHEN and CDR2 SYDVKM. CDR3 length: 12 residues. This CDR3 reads CASSLSGREQFF. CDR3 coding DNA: TGTGCCAGCAGTTTATCTGGGCGTGAGCAGTTCTTC.

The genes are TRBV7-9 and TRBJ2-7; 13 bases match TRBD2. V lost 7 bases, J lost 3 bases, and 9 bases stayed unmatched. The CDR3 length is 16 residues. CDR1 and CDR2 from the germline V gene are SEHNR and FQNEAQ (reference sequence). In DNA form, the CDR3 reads TGTGCCAGCACCACTTCCGGGACTAGCGGGATCTACGAGCAGTACTTC. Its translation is CASTTSGTSGIYEQYF.

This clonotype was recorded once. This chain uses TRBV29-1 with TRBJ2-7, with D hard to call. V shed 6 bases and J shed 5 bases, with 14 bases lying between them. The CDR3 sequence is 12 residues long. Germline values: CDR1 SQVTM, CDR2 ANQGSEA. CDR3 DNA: TGCAGCGTCTACGGAGCGTCGGACGAGCAGTACTTC. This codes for CSVYGASDEQYF.

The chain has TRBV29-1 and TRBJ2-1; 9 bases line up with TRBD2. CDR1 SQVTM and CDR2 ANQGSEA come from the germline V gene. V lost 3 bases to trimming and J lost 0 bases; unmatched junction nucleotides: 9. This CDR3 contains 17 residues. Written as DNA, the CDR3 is TGCAGCGTTGATAGCGGGCGGGAGGGCCACTCCTACAATGAGCAGTTCTTC. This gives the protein CSVDSGREGHSYNEQFF.

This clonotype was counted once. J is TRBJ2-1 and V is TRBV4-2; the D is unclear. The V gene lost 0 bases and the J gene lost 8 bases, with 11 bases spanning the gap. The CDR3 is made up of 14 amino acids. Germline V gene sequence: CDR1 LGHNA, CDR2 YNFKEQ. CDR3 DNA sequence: TGTGCCAGCAGCCAAGACTATCAGGACCATGAGCAGTTCTTC. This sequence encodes CASSQDYQDHEQFF.

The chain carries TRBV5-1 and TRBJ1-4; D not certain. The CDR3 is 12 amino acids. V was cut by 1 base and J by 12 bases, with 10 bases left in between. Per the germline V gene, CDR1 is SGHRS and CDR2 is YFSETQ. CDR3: CASSLFRGELFF. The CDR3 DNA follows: TGCGCCAGCAGCTTGTTTCGAGGTGAACTGTTTTTT.

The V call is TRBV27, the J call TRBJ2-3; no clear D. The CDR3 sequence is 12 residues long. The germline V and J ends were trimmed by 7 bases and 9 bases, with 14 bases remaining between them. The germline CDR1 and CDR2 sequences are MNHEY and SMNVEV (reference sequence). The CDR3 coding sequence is TGTGCCAGCAAAAGTGACGGAAAAACGCAGTATTTT. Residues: CASKSDGKTQYF.

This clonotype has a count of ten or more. This chain's CDR3 is CASSSALTGYEQYF. Written as DNA, the CDR3 is TGTGCCAGCAGCTCCGCTCTCACGGGCTACGAGCAGTACTTC. The chain links TRBV7-2 to TRBJ2-7, with unresolved D. Germline CDR1 reads SGHTA; CDR2 reads FQGNSA. Trimming left V 4 bases short and J 3 bases short, with 13 bases between. The CDR3 is 14 amino acids.

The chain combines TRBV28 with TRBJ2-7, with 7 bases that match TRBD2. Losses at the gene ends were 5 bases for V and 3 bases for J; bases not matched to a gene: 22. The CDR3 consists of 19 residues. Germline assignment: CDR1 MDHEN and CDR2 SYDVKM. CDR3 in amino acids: CASSPLTLGLGSGIYEQYF. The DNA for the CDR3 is TGTGCCAGCAGTCCGCTAACGTTAGGACTAGGTAGCGGTATCTACGAGCAGTACTTC.

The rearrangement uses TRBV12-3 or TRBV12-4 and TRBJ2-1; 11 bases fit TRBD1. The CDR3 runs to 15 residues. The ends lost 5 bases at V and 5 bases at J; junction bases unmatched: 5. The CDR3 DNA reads TGTGCCAGCAGTATGGACAGGGGGCATGACAATGAGCAGTTCTTC. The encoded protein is CASSMDRGHDNEQFF.

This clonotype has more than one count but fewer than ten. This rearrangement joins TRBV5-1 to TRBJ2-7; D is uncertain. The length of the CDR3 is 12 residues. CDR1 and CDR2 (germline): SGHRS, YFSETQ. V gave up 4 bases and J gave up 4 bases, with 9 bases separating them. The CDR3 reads CASSANGYEQYF. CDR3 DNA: TGCGCCAGCAGCGCCAACGGTTACGAGCAGTACTTC.

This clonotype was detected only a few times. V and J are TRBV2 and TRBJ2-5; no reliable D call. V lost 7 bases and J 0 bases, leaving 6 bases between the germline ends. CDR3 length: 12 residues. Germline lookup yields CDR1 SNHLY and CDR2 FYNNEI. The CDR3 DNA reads TGTGCCAGCAAGGGCAACCAAGAGACCCAGTACTTC. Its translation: CASKGNQETQYF.

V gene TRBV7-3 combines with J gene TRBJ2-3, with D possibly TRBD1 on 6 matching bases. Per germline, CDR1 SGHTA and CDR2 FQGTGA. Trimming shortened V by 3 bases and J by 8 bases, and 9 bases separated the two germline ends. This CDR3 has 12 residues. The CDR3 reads CASSFQGSTQYF. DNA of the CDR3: TGTGCCAGCAGCTTTCAGGGGAGTACGCAGTATTTT.

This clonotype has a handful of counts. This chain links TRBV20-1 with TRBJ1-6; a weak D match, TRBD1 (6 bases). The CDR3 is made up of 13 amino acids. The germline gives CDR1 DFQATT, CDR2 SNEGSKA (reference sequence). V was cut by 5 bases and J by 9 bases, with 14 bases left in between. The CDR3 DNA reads TGCAGTGCTCCCCGGACAGAAGCTTCACCCCTCCACTTT. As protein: CSAPRTEASPLHF.

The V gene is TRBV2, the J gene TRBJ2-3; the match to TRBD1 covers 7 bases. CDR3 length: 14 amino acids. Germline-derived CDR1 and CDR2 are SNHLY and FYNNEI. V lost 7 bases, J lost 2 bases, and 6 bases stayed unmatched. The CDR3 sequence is CASKEQGTTDTQYF. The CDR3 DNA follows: TGTGCCAGCAAAGAACAGGGGACCACAGATACGCAGTATTTT.

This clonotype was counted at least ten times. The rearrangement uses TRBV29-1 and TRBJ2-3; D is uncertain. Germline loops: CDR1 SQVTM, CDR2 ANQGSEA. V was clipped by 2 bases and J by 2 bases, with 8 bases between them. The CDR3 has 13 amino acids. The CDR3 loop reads CSVEWQNTDTQYF. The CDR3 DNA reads TGCAGCGTTGAATGGCAAAACACAGATACGCAGTATTTT.

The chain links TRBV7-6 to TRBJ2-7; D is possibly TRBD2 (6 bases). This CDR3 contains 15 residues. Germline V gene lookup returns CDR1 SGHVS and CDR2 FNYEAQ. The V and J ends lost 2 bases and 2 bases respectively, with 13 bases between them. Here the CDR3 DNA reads TGTGCCAGCAGCTTATTGGGCGGGGATACCTACGAGCAGTACTTC. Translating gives CASSLLGGDTYEQYF.